The source of this T cell receptor beta chain is a study of beta chain features in type 1 diabetes. Reverse transcribing all isolated RNA meant expressed TCRB transcripts were sequenced. Using immunoSEQ multiplex PCR, the repertoire was profiled, and TCRdb retains in-frame clones only, with some absent. The sample carries around 250,000 clones, roughly 14% recorded once. This CDR3 is built from 19 residues. V was pared by 1 base and J by 2 bases, with 23 bases between. Germline V CDR1 and CDR2: GTSNPN, SVGIG (reference sequence). Study observations and caveats: All four CD4+ subsets from Type 1 diabetes patients carried moderately but significantly shorter TCRB CDR3s.

Concerning this clone itself: Its target is unknown.

The TCR originated in a man aged 25-45 years with type 1 diabetes. Sample: naive CD4+ T cells from blood. This chain joins TRBV30 and TRBJ2-2; TRBD2 might be the D (6 bases). CDR3 sequence (DNA): TGTGCCTGGAGTGGAACGCTGACCCAGTGGAGGGTAAACACCGGGGAGCTGTTTTTT. Its translation: CAWSGTLTQWRVNTGELFF.